What follows describes a single TCR beta chain. V dropped 8 bases and J dropped 2; count of bases not matched to a gene: 7. CDR3 length: 14 residues. Germline-derived CDR1 and CDR2 are GTSNPN and SVGIG (reference sequence). These data are taken from a study of T cells after posttransplantation cyclophosphamide. Treatment was busulfan-fludarabine conditioning, a marrow graft, and cyclophosphamide on days +3 and +4. TCRdb's table, derived via immunoSEQ multiplex PCR, lists solely in-frame clones and lacks some. The sample records around 21,000 clones, roughly 87% being singletons. The sequences come from PBMCs, collected after allogeneic stem cell transplant with posttransplant cyclophosphamide. This receptor was taken from a female patient aged 40-49 years who received an allogeneic stem cell transplant from a related donor, was CMV-positive, and had no GVHD. The T cells may come from the graft donor. J is TRBJ1-2 and V is TRBV30; 11 positions match TRBD1. The CDR3, as DNA: TGTGCCACCCGCGGGACAGGGGGGAACTATGGCTACACCTTC. It translates to CATRGTGGNYGYTF. The full variable domain, completed using reference TRBV30 and TRBJ1-2, is SQTIHQWPATLVQPVGSPLSLECTVEGTSNPNLYWYRQAAGRGLQLLFYSVGIGQISSEVPQNLSASRPQDRQFILSSKKLLLSDSGFYLCATRGTGGNYGYTFGSGTRLTVV.